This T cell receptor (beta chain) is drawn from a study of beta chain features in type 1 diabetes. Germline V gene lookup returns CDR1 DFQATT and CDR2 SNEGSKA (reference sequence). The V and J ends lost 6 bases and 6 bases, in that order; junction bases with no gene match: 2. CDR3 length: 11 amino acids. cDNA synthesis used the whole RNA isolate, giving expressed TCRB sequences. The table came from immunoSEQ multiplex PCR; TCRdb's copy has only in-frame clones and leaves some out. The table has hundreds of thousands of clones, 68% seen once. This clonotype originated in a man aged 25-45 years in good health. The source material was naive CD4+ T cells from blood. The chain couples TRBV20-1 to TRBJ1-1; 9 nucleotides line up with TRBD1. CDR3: CSARDRAEAFF. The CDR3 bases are TGCAGTGCCCGGGACAGGGCTGAAGCTTTCTTT.